The present T cell receptor (beta chain) was sequenced within a study of T-cell reconstitution after alpha-beta-depleted transplantation in children. Germline lookup yields CDR1 SQVTM and CDR2 ANQGSEA. This CDR3 contains 13 residues. V lost 3 bases and J lost 8; bases outside the gene matches: 7. A library of TCRbeta sequences, prepared with unique molecular identifiers, was generated. TCRdb reanalysed the PCR reads using MiXCR and keeps one entry per CDR3 protein. The sample lists fewer than 550,000 distinct CDR3 sequences; around 9.9% were seen once. The chain links TRBV29-1 to TRBJ2-5, with TRBD1 matching 9 bases. This receptor was taken from a human donor who donated a stem cell graft to a child with acute myeloid leukemia. Sequenced here: PBMCs from the stem cell graft donor, sampled from the stem cell graft. The CDR3 region is CSVDLGQGGTQYF. The CDR3 DNA reads TGCAGCGTTGACCTGGGACAGGGTGGCACCCAGTACTTC.